These 20 T cell receptor beta chains were sequenced from one sample in a study of blood T cells in healthy people across ages. A second PCR of about 7 to 12 cycles used a sample-barcoded 5' primer and a J-beta primer mix. One entry per CDR3 protein, called by TCRdb with MiXCR from the 5' RACE reads. Of around 970,000 distinct CDR3 sequences in the sample, 45% to 60% are singletons; the top ten hold 20% to 25%. Sequences were obtained from blood. The receptors derive from a woman aged 55-70 years in good health.

This chain links TRBV29-1 with TRBJ1-2; perhaps TRBD1 as D (6 bases). The CDR3 is made up of 13 amino acids. From germline, CDR1 is SQVTM and CDR2 ANQGSEA. V was trimmed by 6 bases and J by 8 bases, leaving 19 bases between them. CDR3 in DNA: TGCAGCGTACGCAAAGGCCAGGGGAGCGGCTACACCTTC. Translating gives CSVRKGQGSGYTF.

The chain is built from TRBV7-2 and TRBJ2-3; TRBD2 is a possible D gene (5 bases). This CDR3 region has 15 residues. V was pared by 5 bases and J by 6 bases, with 18 bases between. The germline CDR1 and CDR2 sequences are SGHTA and FQGNSA. In nucleotides, the CDR3 is TGTGCCAGCAGCCCAGCGCAACGGCGGGCGGATACGCAGTATTTT. Its protein is CASSPAQRRADTQYF. The whole variable domain, filled in from reference TRBV7-2 and TRBJ2-3, reads GAGVSQSPSNKVTEKGKDVELRCDPISGHTALYWYRQSLGQGLEFLIYFQGNSAPDKSGLPSDRFSAERTGGSVSTLTIQRTQQEDSAVYLCASSPAQRRADTQYFGPGTRLTVL.

The chain carries TRBV7-2 and TRBJ2-7, with 7 bases matching TRBD2. The CDR3 length is 14 residues. Germline V gives CDR1 SGHTA, CDR2 FQGNSA. Trimming removed 1 base from V and 4 bases from J; junction bases left unmatched: 4. The CDR3 spells CASSLGISGYEQYF. CDR3 coding DNA: TGTGCCAGCAGCTTAGGAATTAGCGGGTACGAGCAGTACTTC.

This chain links TRBV7-2 with TRBJ2-3; 13 positions agree with TRBD2. The CDR3 has 17 amino acids. After removal of 0 bases from V and 5 bases from J, the junction contained 5 bases not matched to a gene. The germline V gene has CDR1 SGHTA and CDR2 FQGNSA. The CDR3 DNA sequence: TGTGCCAGCAGCTTAGCTGGACTAGCGGGAGTATTAGATACGCAGTATTTT. Its protein is CASSLAGLAGVLDTQYF.

This clonotype has a handful of counts. V gene TRBV20-1 combines with J gene TRBJ2-5; 7 bases line up with TRBD2. TRBJ2-7 explains the end of the DNA better; the J call may be wrong. Germline V gene sequence: CDR1 DFQATT, CDR2 SNEGSKA (reference sequence). The CDR3 consists of 14 residues. Here the CDR3 DNA reads TGCAGTGCTCCTTCATCGGGAGGAAACTACGAGCAGTACTTC. Translating it yields CSAPSSGGNYEQYF.

The CDR3 region is CASTDAGIKNIQYF. The CDR3 DNA reads as TGTGCCAGCACAGATGCGGGCATCAAAAACATTCAGTACTTC. This sequence joins TRBV2 and TRBJ2-4, with D possibly being TRBD2 (5 bases). Germline CDR1 SNHLY, CDR2 FYNNEI. Trimming took 7 bases from V and 3 from J, leaving 13 bases between them. This CDR3 is 14 amino acids long. The complete variable domain, with remaining parts taken from reference TRBV2 and TRBJ2-4, reads EPEVTQTPSHQVTQMGQEVILRCVPISNHLYFYWYRQILGQKVEFLVSFYNNEISEKSEIFDDQFSVERPDGSNFTLKIRSTKLEDSAMYFCASTDAGIKNIQYFGAGTRLSVL.

Regarding this clonotype: Germline is not matched at one junction end, which may reflect a read error. V usage is TRBV4-1 and J usage is TRBJ2-6, with TRBD1 as a possible D gene (5 bases). The length of the CDR3 is 15 residues. Germline CDR1 reads MGHRA; CDR2 reads YSYEKL. Written as DNA, the CDR3 is TGTGCCAGCAGCCCCAGGGTAACTGGGGCCAACGTCCTGACTTTC. The encoded protein is CASSPRVTGANVLTF.

J is TRBJ2-7 and V is TRBV5-6, with TRBD2 identical over 7 bases. CDR3 size: 15 residues. Losses at the gene ends were 4 bases for V and 7 bases for J; bases not matched to a gene: 14. CDR1 and CDR2 (germline): SGHDT, YYEEEE. The DNA for the CDR3 is TGTGCCAGCAGCCAGGCTCTAGCGGTTCCAGGGGAGCAGTACTTC. Translating gives CASSQALAVPGEQYF.

This clonotype was counted between two and nine times. The V gene is TRBV20-1, the J gene TRBJ2-1; possibly TRBD2 for D (5 bases). V gave up 7 bases and J gave up 7 bases, with 11 bases separating them. Germline CDR1 is DFQATT and CDR2 is SNEGSKA (reference sequence). The CDR3 is made up of 11 amino acids. The CDR3 nucleotides are TGCAGTGTTCTACGGGGTAATGAGCAGTTCTTC. This translates into CSVLRGNEQFF.

The genes are TRBV3-1 and TRBJ2-5; 12 bases are shared with TRBD1. There are 16 residues in the CDR3. The trim removed 4 bases at V and 6 bases at J, leaving 9 bases unmatched. The germline V gene has CDR1 LGHDT and CDR2 YNNKEL (reference sequence). CDR3 coding DNA: TGTGCCAGCAGCCTTACCGGGACAGGGGGCCCCAAGACCCAGTACTTC. Translation: CASSLTGTGGPKTQYF.

V gene TRBV12-3 or TRBV12-4 combines with J gene TRBJ2-6; perhaps TRBD1 as D (5 bases). V was shortened by 3 bases and J by 1 base, with 13 bases between the two germline ends. CDR3 length equals 17 residues. CDR3 region: CASSLRAPGSGANVLTF. The CDR3 nucleotides are TGTGCCAGCAGTTTGCGAGCTCCAGGGTCTGGGGCCAACGTCCTGACTTTC.

A word on this clonotype: With a much larger clone just one base away, this may be a read error. This chain links TRBV11-2 with TRBJ2-1; D tentatively fits TRBD1 or TRBD2 (6 bases each). The better agreement between TRBJ2-7 and the DNA end casts doubt on the J call. This CDR3 has 15 residues. Per the germline V gene, CDR1 is SGHAT and CDR2 is FQNNGV. CDR3 DNA sequence: TGTGCCAGCAGCTTAGTGTCGGGGGCTTTGGGTGAGCAGTACTTC. This gives the protein CASSLVSGALGEQYF.

V is TRBV29-1 and J is TRBJ2-1; D is tentatively TRBD1 or TRBD2 (5 bases each). The CDR3 totals 11 residues. Germline V CDR1 and CDR2: SQVTM, ANQGSEA. Trimming shortened V by 7 bases and J by 4 bases, and 8 bases separated the two germline ends. The CDR3 DNA reads as TGCAGCGGTGGGGGTTACAATGAGCAGTTCTTC. The encoded protein is CSGGGYNEQFF.

This clonotype was seen a handful of times. The rearrangement uses TRBV9 and TRBJ2-7, with 12 bases fitting TRBD2. The CDR3 sequence is 16 residues long. Per germline, CDR1 SGDLS and CDR2 YYNGEE. J lost 4 bases, V lost 4 bases, and 9 bases had no gene match. CDR3 in DNA: TGTGCCAGCAGCCCTTATCGACTAGCGGGAGCTTACGAGCAGTACTTC. The encoded protein is CASSPYRLAGAYEQYF.

This clonotype was seen a single time. The CDR3 loop reads CASSSQAFNQPQHF. CDR3 nucleotides: TGTGCCAGCAGCTCACAGGCCTTCAATCAGCCCCAGCATTTT. The genes are TRBV7-9 and TRBJ1-5, with D tentatively TRBD1 (5 bases). The CDR3 is made up of 14 amino acids. Trimming cost V 4 bases and J 3 bases, with 10 bases left between them. Per the germline V gene, CDR1 is SEHNR and CDR2 is FQNEAQ (reference sequence).

This clonotype was counted between two and nine times. The chain employs TRBV24-1 and TRBJ2-5; D is uncertain. The CDR3 consists of 12 residues. Germline-derived CDR1 and CDR2 are KGHDR and SFDVKD. V lost 3 bases and J lost 2, with 3 bases in between. The CDR3: CATSDPQETQYF. The CDR3 nucleotides read TGTGCCACCAGTGATCCGCAAGAGACCCAGTACTTC.

V usage is TRBV4-1 and J usage is TRBJ1-6, with 7 bases lining up with TRBD1. The germline gives CDR1 MGHRA, CDR2 YSYEKL. The CDR3 totals 11 residues. V trimming: 8 bases; J trimming: 9 bases; junction bases outside the gene matches: 1. CDR3 DNA sequence: TGCGCCAGCGCAGGGGGTTCACCCCTCCACTTT. Its translation: CASAGGSPLHF.

This chain uses TRBV9 with TRBJ2-4, with 9 nucleotides matching TRBD2. TRBJ2-5 matches the DNA end more closely, so the J call is doubtful. Germline V CDR1 and CDR2: SGDLS, YYNGEE. CDR3 size: 15 residues. The CDR3 DNA sequence: TGTGCCAGCAGCGCCGGACTAGCGCCCCAAGAGACCCAGTACTTC. Translating gives CASSAGLAPQETQYF.

The CDR3 DNA is TGCAGTGCTGAGGTGTACCAAGAGACCCAGTACTTC. It encodes CSAEVYQETQYF. This chain joins TRBV20-1 and TRBJ2-5; D unresolved. Looked up from germline, CDR1 is DFQATT and CDR2 is SNEGSKA (reference sequence). The CDR3 consists of 12 residues. V was cut by 5 bases and J by 0 bases, with 7 bases left in between.

This clonotype has more than one count but fewer than ten. This chain uses TRBV24-1 with TRBJ2-1; unclear D gene. Trimming left V 3 bases short and J 3 bases short, with 5 bases between. The CDR3 has 13 amino acids. Germline lookup yields CDR1 KGHDR and CDR2 SFDVKD. The CDR3 nucleotides read TGTGCCACCAGTGATCCCATCTACAATGAGCAGTTCTTC. It is translated as CATSDPIYNEQFF.